Presented here are 30 T cell receptor beta chains from one specimen sequenced in a study of CD8 T cells in ankylosing spondylitis. TCRdb used MiXCR to reprocess the 5' RACE reads, holding one entry per CDR3 protein. Of 240,000 or so distinct CDR3 sequences in the sample, 8.6% were seen once. Sequencing input: blood, either unsorted or a sorted T cell fraction (not recorded which). All receptors come from a male donor with ankylosing spondylitis or in good health (not recorded which).

This clonotype was seen many times. The V call is TRBV27, the J call TRBJ1-1, with 7 nucleotides matching TRBD1. The junction had 11 bases not matched to a gene; V was cut back by 9 bases and J by 7 bases. The CDR3 is 13 amino acids. Germline V gene sequence: CDR1 MNHEY, CDR2 SMNVEV (reference sequence). CDR3 nucleotides: TGTGCCAGTACCTCCCCCAGGGGGTATGAAGCTTTCTTT. Translated, it gives CASTSPRGYEAFF.

This clonotype has a count of ten or more. In DNA form, the CDR3 reads TGCAGTGCTCAGGAGGGAGCGCTTGGAAACACCATATATTTT. Encoded protein: CSAQEGALGNTIYF. V gene TRBV20-1 combines with J gene TRBJ1-3; D gene unclear. This CDR3 has 14 residues. Germline V gene data show CDR1 as DFQATT and CDR2 as SNEGSKA (reference sequence). V was pared by 5 bases and J by 3 bases, with 14 bases between.

The V gene is TRBV5-1, the J gene TRBJ2-5; TRBD2 aligns across 8 bases. Germline-derived CDR1 and CDR2 are SGHRS and YFSETQ. There are 16 residues in the CDR3. Trimming removed 0 bases from V and 5 bases from J; junction bases left unmatched: 9. The CDR3 loop is CASSLEGSGMGETQYF. The CDR3 bases are TGCGCCAGCAGCTTGGAAGGTAGCGGGATGGGCGAGACCCAGTACTTC.

This clonotype was seen only a few times. The chain carries TRBV18 and TRBJ1-6; D ambiguous. Germline V gene lookup returns CDR1 KGHSH and CDR2 LQKENI. The CDR3 consists of 13 residues. Trimming stripped 3 bases from V and 9 bases from J, with 9 bases between. DNA for the CDR3: TGTGCCAGCTCACCCGACGGCTCTTCACCCCTCCACTTT. Encoded protein: CASSPDGSSPLHF.

The sample holds many counts of this clonotype. V and J are TRBV19 and TRBJ1-1; TRBD1 is a possible D gene (6 bases). The CDR3 has 14 residues. Germline-derived CDR1 and CDR2 are LNHDA and SQIVND (reference sequence). V lost 4 bases and J 3 bases, leaving 12 bases between the germline ends. The CDR3 coding sequence is TGTGCCAGTAGTAGTTCCGGGACACACACTGAAGCTTTCTTT. Protein sequence: CASSSSGTHTEAFF.

The chain has TRBV4-3 and TRBJ2-6; possible D gene TRBD1, 6 bases. Germline CDR1 is LGHNA and CDR2 is YSLEER. The CDR3 extends over 15 amino acids. V was trimmed by 3 bases and J by 4 bases, leaving 10 bases between them. CDR3 bases: TGCGCCAGCAGCCAGCAGGGGTTCGGGGCCAACGTCCTGACTTTC. It translates to CASSQQGFGANVLTF.

This clonotype was recorded at least ten times. DNA of the CDR3: TGTGCCAGCACTTCGATAGTCCGGGAGAAGACTGGCTACACCTTC. It translates to CASTSIVREKTGYTF. The gene calls are TRBV12-3 or TRBV12-4 and TRBJ1-2; D is uncertain. V dropped 7 bases and J dropped 7 bases, with 22 bases sitting between them. The CDR3 has 15 residues.

This clonotype was counted between two and nine times. The genes are TRBV5-1 and TRBJ2-1; D may be TRBD1 or TRBD2 (6 bases each). The CDR3 is made up of 15 amino acids. Germline CDR1 and CDR2: SGHRS and YFSETQ. Trimming left V 4 bases short and J 7 bases short, with 18 bases between. The CDR3 protein is CASSVLGGEGNEQFF. The DNA of the CDR3 is TGCGCCAGCAGCGTTCTCGGGGGCGAAGGGAATGAGCAGTTCTTC.

This clonotype was counted at least ten times. The rearrangement joins TRBV29-1 to TRBJ2-1; D not certain. The CDR3 contains 14 residues. Germline assignment: CDR1 SQVTM and CDR2 ANQGSEA. The ends were cut back, 2 bases at V and 3 bases at J, with 11 bases in the middle. CDR3 loop: CSVESGFDYNEQFF. CDR3 in DNA: TGCAGCGTTGAATCCGGGTTTGACTACAATGAGCAGTTCTTC.

This clonotype was detected ten times or more. This chain connects TRBV10-3 to TRBJ2-7; 8 bases line up with TRBD1. The CDR3 spans 13 residues. The J segment lost 9 bases and the V segment lost 4 bases, leaving 8 bases of the junction unmatched. Looked up from germline, CDR1 is ENHRY and CDR2 is SYGVKD. The CDR3 bases are TGTGCCATCAGTGGCGGGACAGGCGCTGGGCAGTACTTC. Amino acids: CAISGGTGAGQYF.

This clonotype was observed at least ten times. J is TRBJ1-5 and V is TRBV6-1; D gene unclear. V dropped 5 bases and J dropped 7 bases, with 6 bases sitting between them. Looked up from germline, CDR1 is MNHNS and CDR2 is SASEGT. This CDR3 comprises 11 residues. CDR3 bases: TGTGCCAGCAGTTCCCCCCAGCCCCAGCATTTT. It codes for CASSSPQPQHF.

This clonotype has at least ten counts. V and J are TRBV7-3 and TRBJ2-1; 7 bases fit TRBD2. The CDR3 has 14 residues. CDR1 is SGHTA, CDR2 FQGTGA, per germline. With V trimmed by 2 bases and J by 5 bases, 3 bases remained unmatched. The CDR3 DNA sequence: TGTGCCAGCAGCTTAGGGACTACCAACAATGAGCAGTTCTTC. It codes for CASSLGTTNNEQFF.

This clonotype was seen at least ten times. The J gene is TRBJ1-6, the V gene TRBV12-3 or TRBV12-4; D gene ambiguous. Trimming shortened V by 6 bases and J by 7 bases, and 7 bases separated the two germline ends. The CDR3 extends over 12 amino acids. The CDR3 coding sequence is TGTGCCAGCAGCACCCTGAATTCACCCCTCCACTTT. This translates into CASSTLNSPLHF.

This clonotype was found many times. The chain is built from TRBV6-2 or TRBV6-3 and TRBJ1-2; D call uncertain. V lost 4 bases to trimming and J lost 5 bases, with 11 bases between them. The germline CDR1 and CDR2 sequences are MNHEY and SVGEGT. The CDR3 loop spans 13 amino acids. As DNA, the CDR3 is TGTGCCAGCAGTTTATTCGAAGGATATGGCTACACCTTC. Translated: CASSLFEGYGYTF.

This clonotype was counted between two and nine times. V and J are TRBV5-1 and TRBJ2-1; 11 bases are shared with TRBD2. The CDR3 runs 16 residues. Trimming at V came to 1 base and at J to 5 bases, leaving 5 bases not matched to a gene. Per germline, CDR1 SGHRS and CDR2 YFSETQ. The CDR3 protein is CASSLSTSGKNNEQFF. In DNA form, the CDR3 reads TGCGCCAGCAGCTTGTCGACTAGCGGGAAAAACAATGAGCAGTTCTTC. Combining the CDR3 with reference TRBV5-1 and TRBJ2-1 gives the whole variable domain KAGVTQTPRYLIKTRGQQVTLSCSPISGHRSVSWYQQTPGQGLQFLFEYFSETQRNKGNFPGRFSGRQFSNSRSEMNVSTLELGDSALYLCASSLSTSGKNNEQFFGPGTRLTVL.

The table lists this clonotype with many counts. This chain joins TRBV12-3 or TRBV12-4 and TRBJ2-6, with D perhaps given as TRBD1 or TRBD2 (6 bases each). V lost 6 bases, J lost 0 bases, and 18 bases lay in between. The CDR3 is 18 amino acids. CDR3 nucleotide sequence: TGTGCCAGCAGAGAAGGGGGACTGCGCCTCTCTGGGGCCAACGTCCTGACTTTC. Its translation: CASREGGLRLSGANVLTF.

This chain uses TRBV7-2 with TRBJ2-1, with 8 bases fitting TRBD1. This CDR3 spans 16 amino acids. CDR1 is SGHTA, CDR2 FQGNSA, per germline. Trimming cost V 2 bases and J 6 bases; bases outside gene matches: 9. CDR3 sequence reads: CASSLQTGAPPNEQFF. CDR3 DNA: TGTGCCAGCAGCTTACAGACAGGGGCCCCGCCCAATGAGCAGTTCTTC.

This clonotype occurred many times. The chain has TRBV12-3 or TRBV12-4 and TRBJ1-5; no reliable D call. The V gene lost 6 bases and the J gene lost 7 bases, with 10 bases spanning the gap. The CDR3 spans 12 residues. In DNA form, the CDR3 reads TGTGCCAGCAGCCGCCCCACGCAGCCCCAGCATTTT. Translation: CASSRPTQPQHF.

This clonotype was picked up many times. V gene TRBV18 combines with J gene TRBJ1-4; 7 nucleotides line up with TRBD1. The J segment lost 8 bases and the V segment lost 4 bases, leaving 4 bases of the junction unmatched. Per germline, CDR1 KGHSH and CDR2 LQKENI. This CDR3 is built from 13 residues. The CDR3 loop reads CASSRETGEKLFF. CDR3 nucleotides: TGTGCCAGCTCACGAGAGACAGGGGAAAAACTGTTTTTT.

This clonotype was counted many times. V usage is TRBV27 and J usage is TRBJ2-2; D possibly corresponds to TRBD1 (6 bases). Deletions cut 6 bases from V and 6 bases from J, with 11 bases between. The V gene's germline CDR1 is MNHEY and CDR2 SMNVEV (reference sequence). This CDR3 contains 13 residues. The CDR3 DNA sequence: TGTGCCAGCAGCCATCAGGGGCCCGGGGAGCTGTTTTTT. Encoded protein: CASSHQGPGELFF.

This clonotype has a count of ten or more. The CDR3 reads CASSESPSGRTYTQYF. The CDR3 DNA sequence: TGCGCCAGCAGTGAGTCCCCTAGCGGGAGGACTTATACGCAGTATTTT. The chain links TRBV10-2 to TRBJ2-3; 11 bases align to TRBD2. CDR3 length: 16 residues. Germline loops: CDR1 WSHSY, CDR2 SAAADI. Losses at the gene ends were 0 bases for V and 7 bases for J; bases not matched to a gene: 6.

This clonotype was detected a few times. The chain couples TRBV11-3 to TRBJ2-7; possible D gene TRBD2, 6 bases. The CDR3 totals 14 residues. Germline V gene data show CDR1 as SGHNT and CDR2 as YENEEA. V lost 3 bases, J lost 4 bases, and 13 bases lay in between. The CDR3 region has the DNA TGTGCCAGCAGCTTGGCGGGGAATATTTACGAGCAGTACTTC. Translation: CASSLAGNIYEQYF.

The genes are TRBV19 and TRBJ2-1, with D possibly TRBD1 on 5 matching bases. Germline V gives CDR1 LNHDA, CDR2 SQIVND (reference sequence). The CDR3 sequence is 12 residues long. The ends were cut back, 7 bases at V and 9 bases at J, with 13 bases in the middle. The CDR3 nucleotides read TGTGCCAGTAACAGGTTCGGCGGTGAGCAGTTCTTC. As protein: CASNRFGGEQFF.

Many counts were recorded for this clonotype. The V gene is TRBV27, the J gene TRBJ2-5; D may be TRBD1 (5 bases). The V end was cut by 2 bases, the J end by 1 base, with 8 bases between. Germline loops: CDR1 MNHEY, CDR2 SMNVEV (reference sequence). The CDR3 is made up of 14 amino acids. CDR3 sequence: CASSLRGLQETQYF. CDR3 sequence (DNA): TGTGCCAGCAGTTTAAGGGGCCTCCAAGAGACCCAGTACTTC.

This clonotype came up many times. V and J are TRBV5-1 and TRBJ2-3; no clear D. The germline V gene has CDR1 SGHRS and CDR2 YFSETQ. Trimming shortened V by 3 bases and J by 0 bases, and 8 bases separated the two germline ends. This CDR3 region has 14 residues. The CDR3 here is CASSWGSSTDTQYF. DNA of the CDR3: TGCGCCAGCAGCTGGGGTTCTAGCACAGATACGCAGTATTTT.

This clonotype was seen repeatedly, ten times or more. The V call is TRBV12-3 or TRBV12-4, the J call TRBJ2-7; perhaps D is TRBD1 or TRBD2 (5 bases each). V dropped 1 base and J dropped 0 bases, with 7 bases sitting between them. CDR3 length: 14 amino acids. Written as DNA, the CDR3 is TGTGCCAGCAGTTTAGGGGGGTTCTCCTACGAGCAGTACTTC. This gives the protein CASSLGGFSYEQYF.

This clonotype was recorded at least ten times. CDR3 residues: CAISESQNPGLAETQYF. CDR3 nucleotides: TGTGCCATCAGTGAGTCTCAAAATCCGGGACTAGCGGAGACCCAGTACTTC. The genes are TRBV10-3 and TRBJ2-5, with TRBD2 identical over 10 bases. CDR1 is ENHRY, CDR2 SYGVKD, per germline. The ends lost 0 bases at V and 5 bases at J; junction bases unmatched: 9. The CDR3 sequence is 17 residues long.

This clonotype was seen at least ten times. This chain links TRBV6-5 with TRBJ2-7; tentative D call: TRBD2 (7 bases). The ends were cut back, 2 bases at V and 4 bases at J, with 12 bases in the middle. Germline V gene lookup returns CDR1 MNHEY and CDR2 SVGAGI. This CDR3 has 14 amino acids. CDR3 sequence: CASSYRGGPYEQYF. The CDR3 DNA reads as TGTGCCAGCAGTTACAGGGGGGGGCCTTACGAGCAGTACTTC.

This clonotype was detected ten times or more. This chain joins TRBV19 and TRBJ1-5; no clear D gene. V lost 4 bases and J lost 5, with 12 bases in between. The CDR3 loop spans 14 amino acids. The V gene's germline CDR1 is LNHDA and CDR2 SQIVND (reference sequence). This CDR3 is CASSKDSVYQPQHF. The CDR3 DNA sequence: TGTGCCAGTAGTAAGGACTCGGTGTATCAGCCCCAGCATTTT. The complete variable domain, with remaining parts taken from reference TRBV19 and TRBJ1-5, reads DGGITQSPKYLFRKEGQNVTLSCEQNLNHDAMYWYRQDPGQGLRLIYYSQIVNDFQKGDIAEGYSVSREKKESFPLTVTSAQKNPTAFYLCASSKDSVYQPQHFGDGTRLSIL.

This clonotype was observed many times. V gene TRBV12-3 or TRBV12-4 combines with J gene TRBJ1-5, with D possibly being TRBD1 (5 bases). The V gene lost 4 bases and the J gene lost 3 bases, with 13 bases spanning the gap. CDR3 length: 15 amino acids. The CDR3 loop reads CASSWSDRLNQPQHF. The CDR3 nucleotides read TGTGCCAGCAGTTGGTCTGACAGACTCAATCAGCCCCAGCATTTT.